The rows below give T cell receptor beta chains drawn from one sample of a study of siplizumab effects on memory and regulatory T cells. The protocol was immunoSEQ multiplex PCR, while the TCRdb copy is restricted to in-frame clones and leaves out a portion. The sample lists about 110,000 clones, about 90% occurring once. Sequencing was performed on Tregs sorted from blood. These receptors came from a human donor in good health. Both conserved end residues are part of each CDR3. The D gene is left open where the match is weak. Not all rows give a size; the values are once, few, many and, for expanded clones, a class.

TRBJ1-5 | few | NA | TRBV2 | CASSLDVRGNQPQHF | TGTGCCAGCAGTTTGGACGTCAGGGGCAATCAGCCCCAGCATTTT
TRBJ1-1 | NA | TRBD1 | TRBV5-1 | CASSPRTGVTEAFF | TGCGCCAGCAGCCCACGGACAGGGGTCACTGAAGCTTTCTTT
TRBJ1-5 | NA | NA | TRBV19 | CASSIGFQGSQPQHF | TGTGCCAGTAGTATAGGATTTCAGGGGAGTCAGCCCCAGCATTTT
TRBJ2-7 | NA | TRBD2 | TRBV6-5 | CASSPPGGAPYEQYF | TGTGCCAGCAGTCCCCCGGGGGGGGCACCCTACGAGCAGTACTTC
TRBJ2-4 | NA | NA | TRBV5-1 | CASSLAGPVDIQYF | TGCGCCAGCAGCTTGGCGGGACCCGTCGACATTCAGTACTTC
TRBJ2-1 | NA | NA | TRBV7-2 | CASTTDSYNEQFF | TGTGCCAGCACCACGGACTCCTACAATGAGCAGTTCTTC
TRBJ2-5 | NA | NA | TRBV27 | CASSSPPRETQYF | TGTGCCAGCAGTTCCCCACCCCGGGAGACCCAGTACTTC
TRBJ2-3 | NA | NA | TRBV7-9 | CASSPPAFDTQYF | TGTGCCAGCAGCCCCCCCGCGTTTGATACGCAGTATTTT
TRBJ1-5 | NA | NA | TRBV7-9 | CASSADSSNQPQHF | TGTGCCAGCAGCGCCGACAGTAGCAATCAGCCCCAGCATTTT
TRBJ1-2 | NA | NA | TRBV6-5 | CASSPHRVYGYTF | TGTGCCAGCAGCCCCCATCGGGTCTATGGCTACACCTTC
TRBJ2-6 | NA | NA | TRBV14 | CASSSWGSNVLTF | TGTGCCAGCAGCTCGTGGGGTTCCAACGTCCTGACTTTC
TRBJ2-4 | NA | NA | TRBV27 | CASSPILLLGAKNIQYF | TGTGCCAGCAGCCCCATTCTACTGCTCGGAGCCAAAAACATTCAGTACTTC
TRBJ1-5 | once | NA | TRBV10-3 | CAISESDLQPQHF | TGTGCCATCAGTGAGTCAGATCTTCAGCCCCAGCATTTT
TRBJ1-1 | NA | TRBD1 | TRBV29-1 | CSVEEGQGGLMNTEAFF | TGCAGCGTTGAGGAGGGACAGGGAGGGCTCATGAACACTGAAGCTTTCTTT
TRBJ2-2 | NA | NA | TRBV10-1 | CASSRNTGELFF | TGCGCCAGCAGTCGTAACACCGGGGAGCTGTTTTTT
TRBJ2-5 | NA | NA | TRBV9 | CASSRRGFQETQYF | TGTGCCAGCAGCCGGCGGGGATTTCAAGAGACCCAGTACTTC
TRBJ1-5 | NA | NA | TRBV18 | CASSPPAFIGQPQHF | TGTGCCAGCTCACCACCGGCGTTTATCGGGCAGCCCCAGCATTTT
TRBJ2-1 | NA | NA | TRBV6-6 | CASSGSVYEQFF | TGTGCCAGCAGCGGTAGTGTCTATGAGCAGTTCTTC
TRBJ2-3 | NA | TRBD2 | TRBV18 | CASSPPTSGGFTDTQYF | TGTGCCAGCTCACCACCGACTAGCGGGGGTTTCACAGATACGCAGTATTTT
TRBJ2-7 | NA | NA | TRBV29-1 | CSVEESGRGIEQYF | TGCAGCGTTGAAGAATCAGGTAGGGGAATCGAGCAGTACTTC
TRBJ2-7 | NA | TRBD2 | TRBV6-6 | CASTPGGAGGFYEQYF | TGTGCCAGCACCCCAGGGGGAGCGGGGGGATTCTACGAGCAGTACTTC
TRBJ2-1 | once | NA | TRBV11-2 | CASRKRKGGDEQFF | TGTGCCAGCAGGAAGAGGAAAGGGGGGGATGAGCAGTTCTTC
TRBJ2-5 | NA | NA | TRBV11-3 | CASSLDRGSRETQYF | TGTGCCAGCAGCTTAGATCGGGGATCGAGAGAGACCCAGTACTTC
TRBJ1-2 | NA | NA | TRBV27 | CASRKITPGHGYTF | TGTGCCAGCAGAAAAATCACCCCAGGGCATGGCTACACCTTC
TRBJ2-7 | NA | NA | TRBV10-1 | CASSESGKYEQYF | TGCGCCAGCAGTGAGTCAGGGAAATACGAGCAGTACTTC
TRBJ2-7 | once | NA | TRBV5-6 | CASSWRDRTYEQYF | TGTGCCAGCAGCTGGAGGGACCGAACCTACGAGCAGTACTTC
TRBJ2-5 | NA | NA | TRBV29-1 | CSVDRTQETQYF | TGCAGCGTCGACAGAACCCAAGAGACCCAGTACTTC
TRBJ2-7 | NA | TRBD1 | TRBV7-3 | CASSSRTGDHEQYF | TGTGCCAGCAGCTCCCGGACAGGAGACCACGAGCAGTACTTC
TRBJ2-3 | NA | TRBD2 | TRBV28 | CASSSSGRARADTQYF | TGTGCCAGCAGTTCGAGCGGGAGGGCCCGCGCAGATACGCAGTATTTT